A selection of T cell receptor beta chains follows, all from one sample in a study of tumor-infiltrating lymphocytes in localized non-small cell lung cancer. This table comes from immunoSEQ multiplex PCR, and its TCRdb copy is limited to in-frame clones, with some not included. In the table there are roughly 13,000 clones, approximately 70% of which are singletons. Source material: lung tumor tissue. The receptors come from a human donor with non-small cell lung cancer. CDR3s include the opening cysteine and the closing phenylalanine or tryptophan. A D gene is named only where the DNA matches it firmly. Rows may omit the clone size; those that give it use once, few, many or a size class.

D	size	V	J	DNA	CDR3
TRBD1	.	TRBV27	TRBJ2-5	TGTGCCATCGCTCGGACAGGGGGTCGAGAGACCCAGTACTTC	CAIARTGGRETQYF
.	few	TRBV4-3	TRBJ1-6	TGCGCCAGCAGCCAAGATTGGGTCAGCTCCTATAATTCACCCCTCCACTTT	CASSQDWVSSYNSPLHF
.	few	TRBV2	TRBJ1-4	TGTGCCAGCAGTGAAGCGCTTCGGGATGAAAAACTGTTTTTT	CASSEALRDEKLFF
.	.	TRBV6-1	TRBJ1-4	TGTGCCAGCAAACCGGGACACTCTAATGAAAAACTGTTTTTT	CASKPGHSNEKLFF
TRBD1	.	TRBV7-2	TRBJ2-3	TGTGCCAGCAGCTTAACCCCGGGACAGGGGAGCACAGATACGCAGTATTTT	CASSLTPGQGSTDTQYF
.	.	TRBV7-6	TRBJ2-3	TGTGCCAGCAGCTTTGTCTCACTATTAGATACGCAGTATTTT	CASSFVSLLDTQYF
TRBD1	.	TRBV28	TRBJ1-4	TGTGCCAGCAGGAACACAGGGGTGTTTGAAAAACTGTTTTTT	CASRNTGVFEKLFF
TRBD1	.	TRBV7-3	TRBJ1-1	TGTGCCAGCAGCTCCCAGGGGGCGCGGGCTTTCTTT	CASSSQGARAFF
TRBD2	.	TRBV30	TRBJ2-3	TGTGCCTGGAGTGTACTCGCGGGGGGAACAGATACGCAGTATTTT	CAWSVLAGGTDTQYF
TRBD1	.	TRBV29-1	TRBJ1-4	TGCGGCGTTGGCACAGGGGGCACTAATGAAAAACTGTTTTTT	CGVGTGGTNEKLFF
.	.	TRBV6-1	TRBJ1-1	TGTGCCAGCAGTGACCAGCCTACAGGGCTAACGCACACTGAAGCTTTCTTT	CASSDQPTGLTHTEAFF
.	.	TRBV29-1	TRBJ1-3	TGCAGCGTTGAGTCTGGGTACTCTGGAAACACCATATATTTT	CSVESGYSGNTIYF
.	.	TRBV4-3	TRBJ2-6	TGCGCCAGCAGCCAGATTTTCTCTGGGGCCAACGTCCTGACTTTC	CASSQIFSGANVLTF
.	.	TRBV4-1	TRBJ1-1	TGCGCCAGCAGCCAAGATCCGACCCGAGTCCGGACTGAAGCTTTCTTT	CASSQDPTRVRTEAFF
.	.	TRBV14	TRBJ1-1	TGTGCCAGCAGCGGTCAGAACACTGAAGCTTTCTTT	CASSGQNTEAFF
.	.	TRBV4-3	TRBJ2-2	TGCGCCAGCAGCCAAACGGGGGCTAGCGGCACCGGGGAGCTGTTTTTT	CASSQTGASGTGELFF
.	.	TRBV7-9	TRBJ2-4	TGTGCCAGCAGCTTAACCGGGGAAAACATTCAGTACTTC	CASSLTGENIQYF
.	.	TRBV18	TRBJ1-3	TGTGCCAGCTCACCAACCTCCAGCTCTGGAAACACCATATATTTT	CASSPTSSSGNTIYF
.	.	TRBV11-3	TRBJ2-7	TGTGCCAGCAGCTTTGGGTTTGGAGAGAGCGAGCAGTACTTC	CASSFGFGESEQYF
.	.	TRBV5-8	TRBJ2-3	TGTGCCAGCAGCTTGTTGGGAGAAGGTACGGATACGCAGTATTTT	CASSLLGEGTDTQYF
.	few	TRBV7-9	TRBJ1-2	TGTGCCAGCAGCTTAGGGCAGGGCGCCTATGGCTACACCTTC	CASSLGQGAYGYTF
.	.	TRBV30	TRBJ1-5	TGTGCCTGGAGTTTCGGGTCCGTTAGCAATCAGCCCCAGCATTTT	CAWSFGSVSNQPQHF
.	.	TRBV5-1	TRBJ1-1	TGCGCCAGCAGCTTGGCAGGGGTCGACACTGAAGCTTTCTTT	CASSLAGVDTEAFF
.	.	TRBV27	TRBJ2-7	TGTGCCAGCAGCGGGACGCCCGGTTACGAGCAGTACTTC	CASSGTPGYEQYF
.	.	TRBV10-2	TRBJ1-1	TGCGCCAGCAGTGAGTCGTTGGGCACTGAAGCTTTCTTT	CASSESLGTEAFF
TRBD2	.	TRBV18	TRBJ2-2	TGTGCCAGCTCACCAGCCGGGACTAGCGGGGGTCCCACCGGGGAGCTGTTTTTT	CASSPAGTSGGPTGELFF
.	.	TRBV27	TRBJ1-6	TGTGCCAGCAGTTTATCGGGACCCCTTCGGTCCTATAATTCACCCCTCCACTTT	CASSLSGPLRSYNSPLHF
TRBD1	.	TRBV2	TRBJ1-5	TGTGCCAGCAGGGGGACAGGGTATCAGCCCCAGCATTTT	CASRGTGYQPQHF
TRBD1	few	TRBV5-1	TRBJ1-5	TGCGCCAGCAGCCCGGGGACAGGGCCAAATCAGCCCCAGCATTTT	CASSPGTGPNQPQHF
TRBD1	.	TRBV5-1	TRBJ1-2	TGCGCCAGCAGTTGGCGGAACAGGGGGCGCGGAGGCTATGGCTACACCTTC	CASSWRNRGRGGYGYTF
TRBD2	.	TRBV27	TRBJ2-1	TGTGCCAGCAGTCCACCGGGACTAGCGGGAAAGGTTGAGCAGTTCTTC	CASSPPGLAGKVEQFF
.	.	TRBV5-1	TRBJ1-1	TGCGCCAGCAGCTTGGTAGGGTTGAACACTGAAGCTTTCTTT	CASSLVGLNTEAFF
TRBD1	.	TRBV19	TRBJ1-1	TGTGCCAGTAGAAATCCCGAGGGGGCCGCTGAAGCTTTCTTT	CASRNPEGAAEAFF
TRBD2	.	TRBV10-3	TRBJ2-5	TGTGCCATCAGTGAGAACCCGGGAGGGCCGAGGAAGACCCAGTACTTC	CAISENPGGPRKTQYF